This TCR beta chain originates from a study of cytomegalovirus exposure and HLA in healthy donors. As for the study in general: Counted in an early data release were approximately 80 million unique TCRs from HLA-typed donors.

V trimming: 5 bases; J trimming: 2 bases; junction bases outside the gene matches: 2. This CDR3 contains 14 residues. Germline CDR1 is PRHDT and CDR2 is FYEKMQ (reference sequence). A word on this clone: As yet, its antigen is unknown.

Findings and limits, study-wide: Several of the most significant clusters were apparently associated with common viral pathogens in a later analysis.

Whether this donor was CMV seropositive was not recorded. PCR involved 60 Vbeta and 13 Jbeta primers. Authors' data handling: Unique TCR beta chains numbered approximately 76 million in a later analysis, with about 9.9 million shared. Sequencing was performed with immunoSEQ multiplex PCR; in TCRdb, only in-frame clones are kept and a portion is missing. For V, J and clone size, that table is used; D and trimming come from the DNA. The table lists 55,000 to 75,000 clones, around 69% of them singletons, with about 10% in the top ten. The rearrangement joins TRBV13 to TRBJ2-7; 11 bases match TRBD2. This receptor was taken from a human donor in good health. Sequenced: PBMCs. The DNA for the CDR3 is TGTGCCAGCAGCGGGACTAGCGGTACCTACGAGCAGTACTTC. This sequence encodes CASSGTSGTYEQYF.